This T cell receptor beta chain was sequenced in a study of OX40 agonist ivuxolimab in advanced cancers. In the study overall: A history of anti-PD-1, anti-PD-L1 or anti-CTLA-4 therapy was acceptable, and 40% had some.

Trimming removed 1 base from V and 8 bases from J, with 7 bases in between. This CDR3 contains 11 residues. Germline V lookup: CDR1 DFQATT, CDR2 SNEGSKA (reference sequence). As for this clone: What it recognizes is unknown.

General observations from the study: CD8+ T cells (on average) carried more expanded clones than CD4+ T cells.

TCRdb's copy holds only in-frame clones and misses some; the assay was immunoSEQ multiplex PCR. The table lists 80,000 or so clones, about 90% of them singletons. Autoimmune disease history or systemic immunosuppression led to patients being barred. The sequence was collected from an adult with an advanced solid tumor such as melanoma, head and neck, liver or kidney cancer. Sequenced here: CD4+ or CD8+ T cells sorted from blood, sampled in a trial of the OX40 agonist ivuxolimab. The gene calls are TRBV20-1 and TRBJ2-3, with D unclear. Here the CDR3 DNA reads TGCAGTGCTAGAGGTCTGGGTACGCAGTATTTT. This codes for CSARGLGTQYF.